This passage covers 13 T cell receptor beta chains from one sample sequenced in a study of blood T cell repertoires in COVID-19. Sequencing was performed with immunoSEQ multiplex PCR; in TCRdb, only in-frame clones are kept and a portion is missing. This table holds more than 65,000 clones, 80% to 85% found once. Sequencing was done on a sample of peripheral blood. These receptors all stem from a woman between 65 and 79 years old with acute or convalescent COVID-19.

In DNA, the CDR3 is TGTGCCAGCTCACCCGCTCTTACGGGAATTAACTATGGCTACACCTTC. It encodes CASSPALTGINYGYTF. The chain carries TRBV18 and TRBJ1-2; D is ambiguous. Trimming shortened V by 3 bases and J by 1 base, and 15 bases separated the two germline ends. Germline V CDR1 and CDR2: KGHSH, LQKENI. This CDR3 contains 16 residues. The full variable domain, its missing parts supplied by reference TRBV18 and TRBJ1-2, is NAGVMQNPRHLVRRRGQEARLRCSPMKGHSHVYWYRQLPEEGLKFMVYLQKENIIDESGMPKERFSAEFPKEGPSILRIQQVVRGDSAAYFCASSPALTGINYGYTFGSGTRLTVV.

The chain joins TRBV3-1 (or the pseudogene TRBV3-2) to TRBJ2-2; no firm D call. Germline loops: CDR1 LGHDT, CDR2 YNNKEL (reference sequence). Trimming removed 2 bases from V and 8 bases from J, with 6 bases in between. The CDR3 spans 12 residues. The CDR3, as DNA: TGTGCCAGCAGCCAATCAGGAGGGGAGCTGTTTTTT. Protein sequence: CASSQSGGELFF.

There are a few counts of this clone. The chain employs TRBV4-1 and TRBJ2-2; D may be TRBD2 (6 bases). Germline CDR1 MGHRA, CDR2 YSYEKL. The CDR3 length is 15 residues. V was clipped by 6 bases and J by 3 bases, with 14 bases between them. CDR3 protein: CASRRSSVDTGELFF. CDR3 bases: TGCGCCAGCAGGCGTTCTAGCGTGGACACCGGGGAGCTGTTTTTT.

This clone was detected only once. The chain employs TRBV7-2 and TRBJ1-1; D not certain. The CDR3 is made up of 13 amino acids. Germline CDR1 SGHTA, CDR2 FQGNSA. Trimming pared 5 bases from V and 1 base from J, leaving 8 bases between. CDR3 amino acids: CASSVNRNTEAFF. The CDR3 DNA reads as TGTGCCAGCAGCGTAAACAGGAACACTGAAGCTTTCTTT.

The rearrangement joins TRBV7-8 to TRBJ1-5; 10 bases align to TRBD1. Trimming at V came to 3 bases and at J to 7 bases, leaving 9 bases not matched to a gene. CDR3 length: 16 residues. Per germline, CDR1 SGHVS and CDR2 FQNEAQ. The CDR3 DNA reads TGTGCCAGCAGCTTTGCCCCACCGGGACAGGGGCAGCCCCAGCATTTT. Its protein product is CASSFAPPGQGQPQHF.

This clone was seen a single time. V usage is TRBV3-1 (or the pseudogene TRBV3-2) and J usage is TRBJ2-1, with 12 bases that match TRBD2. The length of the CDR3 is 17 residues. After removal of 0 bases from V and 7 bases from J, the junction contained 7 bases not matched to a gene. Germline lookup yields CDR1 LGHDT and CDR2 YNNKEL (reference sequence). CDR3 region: CASSQEYRTSGANEQFF. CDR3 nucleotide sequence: TGTGCCAGCAGCCAAGAGTACAGGACTAGCGGGGCAAATGAGCAGTTCTTC.

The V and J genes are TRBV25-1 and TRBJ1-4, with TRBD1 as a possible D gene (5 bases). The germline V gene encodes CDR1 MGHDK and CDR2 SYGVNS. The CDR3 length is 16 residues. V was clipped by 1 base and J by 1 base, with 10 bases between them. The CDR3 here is CASSESWQGTNEKLFF. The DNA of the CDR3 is TGTGCCAGCAGTGAATCTTGGCAGGGAACTAATGAAAAACTGTTTTTT.

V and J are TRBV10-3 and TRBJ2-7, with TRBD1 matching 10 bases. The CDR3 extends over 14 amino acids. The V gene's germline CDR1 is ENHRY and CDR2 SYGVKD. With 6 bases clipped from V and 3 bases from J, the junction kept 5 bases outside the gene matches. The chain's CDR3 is CAIRRGTGDYEQYF. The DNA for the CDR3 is TGTGCCATCAGGAGAGGGACAGGGGACTACGAGCAGTACTTC.

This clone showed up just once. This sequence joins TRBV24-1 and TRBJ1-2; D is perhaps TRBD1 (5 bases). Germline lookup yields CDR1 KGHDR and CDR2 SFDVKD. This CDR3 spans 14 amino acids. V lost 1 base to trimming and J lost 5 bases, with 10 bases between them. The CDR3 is CATSDFNRSYGYTF. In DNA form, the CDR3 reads TGTGCCACCAGTGATTTCAACAGGAGTTATGGCTACACCTTC.

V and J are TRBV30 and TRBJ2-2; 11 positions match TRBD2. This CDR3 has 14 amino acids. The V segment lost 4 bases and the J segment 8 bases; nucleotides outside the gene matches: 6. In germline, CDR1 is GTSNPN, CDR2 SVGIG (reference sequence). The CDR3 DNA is TGTGCCTGGACCAATAGCGGGAGGGCAGGGGAGCTGTTTTTT. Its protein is CAWTNSGRAGELFF.

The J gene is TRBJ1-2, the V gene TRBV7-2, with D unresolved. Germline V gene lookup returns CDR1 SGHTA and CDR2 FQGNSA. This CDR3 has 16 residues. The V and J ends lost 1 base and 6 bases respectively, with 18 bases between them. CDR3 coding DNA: TGTGCCAGCAGCTTAGGGGAGCCAATTACCTATGATGGCTACACCTTC. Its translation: CASSLGEPITYDGYTF.

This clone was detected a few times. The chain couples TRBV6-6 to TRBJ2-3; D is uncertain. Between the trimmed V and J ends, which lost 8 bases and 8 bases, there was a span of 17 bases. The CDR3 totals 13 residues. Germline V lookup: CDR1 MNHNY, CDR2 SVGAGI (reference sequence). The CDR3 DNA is TGTGCCAGCCGGTTTTCCAACTCCGGTACGCAGTATTTT. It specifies CASRFSNSGTQYF.

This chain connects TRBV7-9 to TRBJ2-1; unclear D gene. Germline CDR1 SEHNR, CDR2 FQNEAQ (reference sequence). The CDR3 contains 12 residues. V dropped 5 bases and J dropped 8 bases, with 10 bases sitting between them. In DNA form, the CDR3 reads TGTGCCAGCAGCGAAACGAGCCATGAGCAGTTCTTC. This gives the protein CASSETSHEQFF.